The rows below give T cell receptor beta chains drawn from one sample of a study of blood T cells in healthy people across ages. A single record per CDR3 protein comes from TCRdb applying MiXCR to the 5' RACE reads. Of 650,000 to 1,000,000 distinct CDR3 sequences in the sample, roughly 40% are singletons; the top ten hold 13%. Sequenced material: blood. Every receptor here comes from a man in his late teens or twenties in good health. Each CDR3 is given with its conserved first and last residue. Each record gives: J gene, clone size, D gene, V gene, CDR3 DNA, CDR3 protein. D genes are given only for firm matches. Clone size is shown for a subset of rows, as once, few, many or a class of expanded clone.

J: TRBJ2-7
size: -
D: -
V: TRBV7-2
DNA: TGTGCCAGCAGCTCTCTGATTAACAATGAGCAGTACTTC
CDR3: CASSSLINNEQYF

J: TRBJ2-1
size: -
D: TRBD2
V: TRBV18
DNA: TGTGCCAGCTCACCACGGACTAGCGGGGGCGCTGAGCAGTTCTTC
CDR3: CASSPRTSGGAEQFF

J: TRBJ2-3
size: -
D: -
V: TRBV12-3/TRBV12-4
DNA: TGTGCCAGCAGGGAGCGCTCAGATACGCAGTATTTT
CDR3: CASRERSDTQYF

J: TRBJ2-7
size: -
D: TRBD1
V: TRBV2
DNA: TGTGCCAGCAGGAAGTTGTCGGACAGGGTCCCCTACGAGCAGTACTTC
CDR3: CASRKLSDRVPYEQYF

J: TRBJ2-2
size: -
D: -
V: TRBV7-2
DNA: TGTGCCAGCAGCCCCCTCCCACAGACCGGGGAGCTGTTTTTT
CDR3: CASSPLPQTGELFF

J: TRBJ2-5
size: -
D: -
V: TRBV7-3
DNA: TGTGCCAGCAGCACGGGACATCGAGAGACCCAGTACTTC
CDR3: CASSTGHRETQYF

J: TRBJ2-2
size: -
D: -
V: TRBV7-2
DNA: TGTGCCAGCAGCACAGCGAACACCGGGGAGCTGTTTTTT
CDR3: CASSTANTGELFF

J: TRBJ2-1
size: -
D: TRBD2
V: TRBV12-3/TRBV12-4
DNA: TGTGCCAGCAGTGCCGCTAGCGGGGGGGCTTTCAGTGAGCAGTTCTTC
CDR3: CASSAASGGAFSEQFF

J: TRBJ1-1
size: -
D: TRBD1
V: TRBV14
DNA: TGTGCCAGCAACCAAGATGGGACAGTATCGAACACTGAAGCTTTCTTT
CDR3: CASNQDGTVSNTEAFF

J: TRBJ2-1
size: few
D: -
V: TRBV29-1
DNA: TGCAGCGTTGTCGCCAATGAGCAGTTCTTC
CDR3: CSVVANEQFF

J: TRBJ1-1
size: -
D: -
V: TRBV7-2
DNA: TGTGCCAGCAGCTTAGGGGGCACCATCATGAACACTGAAGCTTTCTTT
CDR3: CASSLGGTIMNTEAFF

J: TRBJ2-5
size: -
D: TRBD1
V: TRBV6-6
DNA: TGTGCCAGCAGTTATCAGGGGGCGCGGGAAGAGACCCAGTACTTC
CDR3: CASSYQGAREETQYF

J: TRBJ1-2
size: -
D: -
V: TRBV12-3/TRBV12-4
DNA: TGTGCCAGCGTCGCCGGGGCGCGCGGCTACACCTTC
CDR3: CASVAGARGYTF

J: TRBJ2-5
size: -
D: TRBD1
V: TRBV4-1
DNA: TGCGCCAGCAGCCAAGTGGGACAGGGAGGGGAGACCCAGTACTTC
CDR3: CASSQVGQGGETQYF

J: TRBJ1-1
size: -
D: -
V: TRBV20-1
DNA: TGCAGTGCTCTATGGGGCCGGGGGGGGAACACTGAAGCTTTCTTT
CDR3: CSALWGRGGNTEAFF

J: TRBJ1-1
size: -
D: -
V: TRBV6-5
DNA: TGTGCCAGCTGGCGGGGAGTGAACACTGAAGCTTTCTTT
CDR3: CASWRGVNTEAFF

J: TRBJ2-7
size: -
D: -
V: TRBV6-2/TRBV6-3
DNA: TGTGCCAGCAGCCCCACCACAGGGGACTACAATGAGCAGTACTTC
CDR3: CASSPTTGDYNEQYF

J: TRBJ2-6
size: few
D: -
V: TRBV12-3/TRBV12-4
DNA: TGTGCCAGCAGGGGGTCCTTGGCCAACGTCCTGACTTTC
CDR3: CASRGSLANVLTF

J: TRBJ1-2
size: many
D: TRBD1
V: TRBV10-3
DNA: TGTGCCATCAGCACAGGGGGCGCGAACTATGGCTACACCTTC
CDR3: CAISTGGANYGYTF

J: TRBJ2-2
size: few
D: -
V: TRBV15
DNA: TGTGCCACCAACCCAACAGGGGAGGCCACCGGGGAGCTGTTTTTT
CDR3: CATNPTGEATGELFF

J: TRBJ2-7
size: few
D: TRBD1
V: TRBV6-5
DNA: TGTGCCAGCATGATAAACAAGGGACAGTCCTACGAGCAGTACTTC
CDR3: CASMINKGQSYEQYF

J: TRBJ2-3
size: many
D: -
V: TRBV4-2
DNA: TGTGCCAGCAGCCAAGACCCGAGTGGGGGGCTATCCACAGATACGCAGTATTTT
CDR3: CASSQDPSGGLSTDTQYF

J: TRBJ2-3
size: few
D: TRBD1
V: TRBV20-1
DNA: TGCAGTGCTAGACCCAGGGGGCAAGATACGCAGTATTTT
CDR3: CSARPRGQDTQYF

J: TRBJ2-5
size: few
D: -
V: TRBV5-1
DNA: TGCGCCAGCAGCGTAACAGGGCAAGAGACCCAGTACTTC
CDR3: CASSVTGQETQYF

J: TRBJ2-1
size: -
D: TRBD2
V: TRBV7-9
DNA: TGTGCCAGCAGTAGGGGAGCGGGGGCCCCAAACAATGAGCAGTTCTTC
CDR3: CASSRGAGAPNNEQFF

J: TRBJ2-5
size: -
D: -
V: TRBV12-3/TRBV12-4
DNA: TGTGCCAGCAATTTACGGAACCAAGAGACCCAGTACTTC
CDR3: CASNLRNQETQYF

J: TRBJ1-2
size: -
D: -
V: TRBV20-1
DNA: TGCAGTGCAAGGCTGGGGCCCCGAGCTAACTATGGCTACACCTTC
CDR3: CSARLGPRANYGYTF

J: TRBJ1-5
size: few
D: -
V: TRBV7-2
DNA: TGTGCCAGCAGCTTACGATTTCAGCCGCAGCCCCAGCATTTT
CDR3: CASSLRFQPQPQHF

J: TRBJ1-1
size: few
D: -
V: TRBV5-1
DNA: TGCGCCAGCAGCTTCGGTGGGCTAGCTTTCTTT
CDR3: CASSFGGLAFF

J: TRBJ2-7
size: -
D: -
V: TRBV2
DNA: TGTGCCAGCAGTGAAGCGCTAGGGGGCTACGAGCAGTACTTC
CDR3: CASSEALGGYEQYF

J: TRBJ1-5
size: -
D: -
V: TRBV6-6
DNA: TGTGCCAGCAGTTCACCATCCGCAGGGTTGAATCAGCCCCAGCATTTT
CDR3: CASSSPSAGLNQPQHF

J: TRBJ2-7
size: -
D: -
V: TRBV14
DNA: TGTGCCAGCAGCCAAGATATACCGACGGCGGAGGAGTACTTC
CDR3: CASSQDIPTAEEYF

J: TRBJ2-3
size: many
D: -
V: TRBV20-1
DNA: TGCAGTGCTAGGCAAGCGTCAACAGATACGCAGTATTTT
CDR3: CSARQASTDTQYF

J: TRBJ2-3
size: -
D: -
V: TRBV2
DNA: TGTGCCAGCACTGAAAGGACCTCCGTGGATACGCAGTATTTT
CDR3: CASTERTSVDTQYF

J: TRBJ2-3
size: few
D: -
V: TRBV7-9
DNA: TGTGCCAGCAGCTTTGGTCAGGGAACAAATACGCAGTATTTT
CDR3: CASSFGQGTNTQYF